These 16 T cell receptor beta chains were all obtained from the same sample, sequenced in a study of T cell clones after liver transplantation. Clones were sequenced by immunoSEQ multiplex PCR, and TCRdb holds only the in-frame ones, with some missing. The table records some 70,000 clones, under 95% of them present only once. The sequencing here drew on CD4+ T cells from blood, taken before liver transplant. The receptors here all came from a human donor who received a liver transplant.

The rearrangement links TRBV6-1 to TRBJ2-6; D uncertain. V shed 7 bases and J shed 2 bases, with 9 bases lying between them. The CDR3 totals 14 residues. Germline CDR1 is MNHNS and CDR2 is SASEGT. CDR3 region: CASIGNPGANVLTF. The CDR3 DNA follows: TGTGCCAGCATCGGAAATCCTGGGGCCAACGTCCTGACTTTC.

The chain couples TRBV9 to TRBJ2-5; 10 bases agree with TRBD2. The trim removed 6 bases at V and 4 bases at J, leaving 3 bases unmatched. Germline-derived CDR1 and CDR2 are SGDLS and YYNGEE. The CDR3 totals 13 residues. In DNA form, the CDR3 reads TGTGCCAGCAACGAGCGGGAGGGAGAGACCCAGTACTTC. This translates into CASNEREGETQYF. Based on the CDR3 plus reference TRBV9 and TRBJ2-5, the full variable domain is DSGVTQTPKHLITATGQRVTLRCSPRSGDLSVYWYQQSLDQGLQFLIQYYNGEERAKGNILERFSAQQFPDLHSELNLSSLELGDSALYFCASNEREGETQYFGPGTRLLVL.

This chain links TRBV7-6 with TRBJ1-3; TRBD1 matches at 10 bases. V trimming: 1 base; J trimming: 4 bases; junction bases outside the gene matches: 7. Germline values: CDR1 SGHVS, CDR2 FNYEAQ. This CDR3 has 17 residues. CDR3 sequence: CASSLGSGTGVGNTIYF. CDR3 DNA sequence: TGTGCCAGCAGCTTAGGTAGCGGGACAGGGGTCGGAAACACCATATATTTT. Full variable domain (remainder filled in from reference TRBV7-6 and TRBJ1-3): GAGVSQSPRYKVTKRGQDVALRCDPISGHVSLYWYRQALGQGPEFLTYFNYEAQQDKSGLPNDRFSAERPEGSISTLTIQRTEQRDSAMYRCASSLGSGTGVGNTIYFGEGSWLTVV.

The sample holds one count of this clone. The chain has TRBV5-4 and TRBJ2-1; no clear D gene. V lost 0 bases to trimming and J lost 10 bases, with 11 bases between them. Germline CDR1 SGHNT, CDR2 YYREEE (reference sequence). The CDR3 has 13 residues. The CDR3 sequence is CASSLDPLGEQFF. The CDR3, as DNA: TGTGCCAGCAGCTTGGATCCCCTAGGGGAGCAGTTCTTC. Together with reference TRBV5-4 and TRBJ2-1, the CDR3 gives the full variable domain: ETGVTQSPTHLIKTRGQQVTLRCSSQSGHNTVSWYQQALGQGPQFIFQYYREEENGRGNFPPRFSGLQFPNYSSELNVNALELDDSALYLCASSLDPLGEQFFGPGTRLTVL.

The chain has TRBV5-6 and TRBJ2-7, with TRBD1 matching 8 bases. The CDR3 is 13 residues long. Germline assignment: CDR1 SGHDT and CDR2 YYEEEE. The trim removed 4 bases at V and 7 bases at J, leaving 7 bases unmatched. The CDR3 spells CASSLRTGREQYF. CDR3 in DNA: TGTGCCAGCAGCCTCCGGACAGGGCGGGAGCAGTACTTC.

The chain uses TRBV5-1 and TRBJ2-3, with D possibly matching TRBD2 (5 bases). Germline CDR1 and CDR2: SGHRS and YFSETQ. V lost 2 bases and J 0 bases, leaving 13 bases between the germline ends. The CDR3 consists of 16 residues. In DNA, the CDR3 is TGCGCCAGCAGCTTCGGACGCGGACTTAGCACAGATACGCAGTATTTT. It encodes CASSFGRGLSTDTQYF.

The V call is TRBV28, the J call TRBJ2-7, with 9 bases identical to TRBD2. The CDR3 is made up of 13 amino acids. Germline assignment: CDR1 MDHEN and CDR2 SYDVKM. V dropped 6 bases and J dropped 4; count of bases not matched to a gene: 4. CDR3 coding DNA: TGTGCCAGCAGAAAAACTAGCGGGTACGAGCAGTACTTC. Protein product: CASRKTSGYEQYF. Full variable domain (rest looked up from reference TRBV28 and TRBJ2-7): DVKVTQSSRYLVKRTGEKVFLECVQDMDHENMFWYRQDPGLGLRLIYFSYDVKMKEKGDIPEGYSVSREKKERFSLILESASTNQTSMYLCASRKTSGYEQYFGPGTRLTVT.

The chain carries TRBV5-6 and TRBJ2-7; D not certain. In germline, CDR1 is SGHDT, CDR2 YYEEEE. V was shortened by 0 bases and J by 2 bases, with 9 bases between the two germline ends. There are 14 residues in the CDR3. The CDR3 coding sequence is TGTGCCAGCAGCTTGGGACGGATACCCTACGAGCAGTACTTC. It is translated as CASSLGRIPYEQYF.

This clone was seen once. CDR3 sequence (DNA): TGTGCCAGCAGCATCTTCTACGAGCAGTACTTC. Translation: CASSIFYEQYF. This rearrangement joins TRBV21-1 to TRBJ2-7; TRBD2 reflects the table's D call only, with no check against the DNA. TRBV21-1 is designated a pseudogene. The CDR3 sequence is 11 residues long.

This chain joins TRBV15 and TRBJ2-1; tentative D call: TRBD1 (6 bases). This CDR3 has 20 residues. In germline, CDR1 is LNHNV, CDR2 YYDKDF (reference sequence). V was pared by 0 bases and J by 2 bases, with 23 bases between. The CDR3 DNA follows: TGTGCCACCAGCAGAGAACGGTCGGTTCCCTACAGGGAAACCTACAATGAGCAGTTCTTC. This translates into CATSRERSVPYRETYNEQFF. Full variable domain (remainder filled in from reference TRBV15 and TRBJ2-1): DAMVIQNPRYQVTQFGKPVTLSCSQTLNHNVMYWYQQKSSQAPKLLFHYYDKDFNNEADTPDNFQSRRPNTSFCFLDIRSPGLGDTAMYLCATSRERSVPYRETYNEQFFGPGTRLTVL.

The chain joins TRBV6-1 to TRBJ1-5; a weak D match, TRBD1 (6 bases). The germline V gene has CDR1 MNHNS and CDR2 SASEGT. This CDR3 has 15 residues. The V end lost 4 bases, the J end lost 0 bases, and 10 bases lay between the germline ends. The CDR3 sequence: CASSGGQISNQPQHF. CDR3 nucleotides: TGTGCCAGCAGTGGAGGACAGATTAGCAATCAGCCCCAGCATTTT.

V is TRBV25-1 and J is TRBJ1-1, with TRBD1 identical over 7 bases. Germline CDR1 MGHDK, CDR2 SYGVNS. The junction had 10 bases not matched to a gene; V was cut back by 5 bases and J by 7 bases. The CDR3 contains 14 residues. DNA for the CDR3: TGTGCCAGCAGTTCGACAGGGACGAGTAGTGAAGCTTTCTTT. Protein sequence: CASSSTGTSSEAFF.

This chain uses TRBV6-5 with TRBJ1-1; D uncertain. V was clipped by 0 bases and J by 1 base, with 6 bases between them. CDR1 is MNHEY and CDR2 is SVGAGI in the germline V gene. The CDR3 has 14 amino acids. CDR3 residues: CASSYSLKNTEAFF. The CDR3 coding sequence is TGTGCCAGCAGTTACTCCTTAAAGAACACTGAAGCTTTCTTT.

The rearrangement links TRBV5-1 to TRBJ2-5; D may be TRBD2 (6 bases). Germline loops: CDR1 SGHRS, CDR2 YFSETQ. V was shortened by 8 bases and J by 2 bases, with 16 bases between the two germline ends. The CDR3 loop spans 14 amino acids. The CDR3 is CASSDAGGQETQYF. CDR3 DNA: TGCGCCAGTAGCGACGCTGGGGGGCAAGAGACCCAGTACTTC.

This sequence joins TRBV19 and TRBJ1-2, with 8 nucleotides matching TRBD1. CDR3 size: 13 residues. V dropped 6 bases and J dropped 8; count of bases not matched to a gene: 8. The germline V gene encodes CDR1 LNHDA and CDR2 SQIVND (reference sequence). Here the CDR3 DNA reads TGTGCCAGTAGCCCGGACAGGGTTCAAGGCTACACCTTC. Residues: CASSPDRVQGYTF. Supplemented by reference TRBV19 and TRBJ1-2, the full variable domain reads DGGITQSPKYLFRKEGQNVTLSCEQNLNHDAMYWYRQDPGQGLRLIYYSQIVNDFQKGDIAEGYSVSREKKESFPLTVTSAQKNPTAFYLCASSPDRVQGYTFGSGTRLTVV.

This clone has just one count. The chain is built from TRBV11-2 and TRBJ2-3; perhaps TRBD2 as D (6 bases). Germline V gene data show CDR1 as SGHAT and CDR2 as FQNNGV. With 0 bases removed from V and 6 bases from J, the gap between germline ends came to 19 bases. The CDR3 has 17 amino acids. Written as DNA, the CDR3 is TGTGCCAGCAGCTTAGATGCGGGATTCCCCCTACTGGATACGCAGTATTTT. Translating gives CASSLDAGFPLLDTQYF. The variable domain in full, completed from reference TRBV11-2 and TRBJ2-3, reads EAGVAQSPRYKIIEKRQSVAFWCNPISGHATLYWYQQILGQGPKLLIQFQNNGVVDDSQLPKDRFSAERLKGVDSTLKIQPAKLEDSAVYLCASSLDAGFPLLDTQYFGPGTRLTVL.